The 7 T cell receptor beta chains below were found in one sample sequenced in a study of graft-versus-host responses after intestinal transplantation. Their antigens are not known. Sequenced by immunoSEQ multiplex PCR; TCRdb stores in-frame clones only, minus some. The table shows about 110,000 clones, with just under 95% occurring only once. The sample here was unstimulated CD8+ T cells sorted from spleen or lymph node cells, taken before intestinal transplant. Every receptor here comes from a human donor who received an intestinal transplant.

This clone was seen just once. The chain is built from TRBV6-5 and TRBJ2-5; possible D gene TRBD1, 6 bases. The V end lost 7 bases, the J end lost 3 bases, and 12 bases lay between the germline ends. In germline, CDR1 is MNHEY, CDR2 SVGAGI. The CDR3 has 13 amino acids. Here the CDR3 DNA reads TGTGCCAGCACCGACGACAGGAAAGAGACCCAGTACTTC. Its translation: CASTDDRKETQYF.

The CDR3 sequence is CASSITDNYEQYF. The DNA of the CDR3 is TGTGCCAGTAGTATCACGGACAACTACGAGCAGTACTTC. The rearrangement joins TRBV19 to TRBJ2-7, with a tentative D call TRBD1 (5 bases). V lost 3 bases to trimming and J lost 3 bases, with 9 bases between them. Germline V CDR1 and CDR2: LNHDA, SQIVND (reference sequence). The CDR3 runs 13 residues. The complete variable domain, with remaining parts taken from reference TRBV19 and TRBJ2-7, reads DGGITQSPKYLFRKEGQNVTLSCEQNLNHDAMYWYRQDPGQGLRLIYYSQIVNDFQKGDIAEGYSVSREKKESFPLTVTSAQKNPTAFYLCASSITDNYEQYFGPGTRLTVT.

This clone was counted once. The chain is built from TRBV19 and TRBJ2-5, with D unresolved. The J call is uncertain, as TRBJ2-7 better fits the DNA end. Per germline, CDR1 LNHDA and CDR2 SQIVND (reference sequence). The CDR3 has 15 residues. The DNA for the CDR3 is TGTGCCAGTAGTCTTAGTCGTACCTACCCCTACGAGCAGTACTTC. It encodes CASSLSRTYPYEQYF.

The genes are TRBV5-3 and TRBJ2-1; possibly TRBD2 for D (5 bases). TRBV5-3 is known as an ORF, though its function is uncertain. CDR3 size: 15 residues. Trimming stripped 4 bases from V and 7 bases from J, with 18 bases between. DNA for the CDR3: TGTGCCAGAAGCCAAAGGAGGTGCCTTGAGAATGAGCAGTTCTTC. Protein: CARSQRRCLENEQFF.

The J gene is TRBJ1-1, the V gene TRBV29-1; possible D gene TRBD1, 5 bases. The CDR3 consists of 14 residues. The V and J ends lost 7 bases and 3 bases respectively, with 18 bases between them. The V gene's germline CDR1 is SQVTM and CDR2 ANQGSEA. CDR3: CSAKFGGRDTEAFF. For the CDR3, the DNA is TGCAGCGCCAAATTCGGGGGAAGGGACACTGAAGCTTTCTTT.

V gene TRBV7-4 combines with J gene TRBJ2-7; the D gene is possibly TRBD1 (6 bases). V was clipped by 1 base and J by 2 bases, with 18 bases between them. This CDR3 region has 17 residues. The germline V gene has CDR1 SGHVT and CDR2 SQSDAQ. DNA for the CDR3: TGTGCCAGCAGCTTAGAACACGGTAACAGGGCTACCTACGAGCAGTACTTC. It is translated as CASSLEHGNRATYEQYF.

The V gene is TRBV7-9, the J gene TRBJ1-2; 9 nucleotides align to TRBD1. The CDR3 totals 15 residues. Trimming took 5 bases from V and 4 from J; bases not matched to a gene: 8. In germline, CDR1 is SEHNR, CDR2 FQNEAQ (reference sequence). CDR3 nucleotides: TGTGCCAGCAGCGTACCGGGACAGGGAGTCTATGGCTACACCTTC. This sequence encodes CASSVPGQGVYGYTF.